This TCR beta chain was sequenced during a study of response to subunit inactivated influenza vaccine. Study findings and constraints: Authors suggested seasonal influenza vaccinations each recruit few new T cells.

As regards this clonotype: The target antigen is unknown.

TCRdb re-called the RT-PCR reads with MiXCR, one entry per CDR3 protein. Altogether about 610,000 distinct CDR3 sequences are present, approximately 14% being singletons, with the ten largest covering 8.5% to 14%. Trimming removed 0 bases from V and 4 bases from J, with 8 bases in between. Germline V CDR1 and CDR2: KGHSH, LQKENI. This CDR3 contains 14 residues. The chain is built from TRBV18 and TRBJ2-3, with D maybe TRBD2 (5 bases). The source is a man aged 50 to 59 who received an inactivated influenza vaccine. The sequences come from PBMCs from blood, collected 11 to 12 days after vaccination. The CDR3 protein is CASSPPGSPDTQYF. DNA of the CDR3: TGTGCCAGCTCACCACCGGGGAGCCCAGATACGCAGTATTTT.